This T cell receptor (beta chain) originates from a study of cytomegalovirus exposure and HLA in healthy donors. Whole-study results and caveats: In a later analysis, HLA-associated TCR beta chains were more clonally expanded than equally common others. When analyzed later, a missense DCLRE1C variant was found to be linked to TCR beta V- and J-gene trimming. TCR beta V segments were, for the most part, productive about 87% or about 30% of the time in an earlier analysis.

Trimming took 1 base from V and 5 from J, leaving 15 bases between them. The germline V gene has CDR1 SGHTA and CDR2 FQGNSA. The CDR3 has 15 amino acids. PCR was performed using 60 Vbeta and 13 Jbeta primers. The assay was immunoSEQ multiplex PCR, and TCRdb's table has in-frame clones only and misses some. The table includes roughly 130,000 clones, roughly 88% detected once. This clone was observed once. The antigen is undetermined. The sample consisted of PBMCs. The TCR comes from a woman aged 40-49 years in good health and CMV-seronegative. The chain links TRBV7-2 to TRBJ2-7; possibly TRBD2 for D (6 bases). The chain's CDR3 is CASSLGGAGRNEQYF. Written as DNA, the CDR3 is TGTGCCAGCAGCTTAGGCGGGGCCGGGAGAAACGAGCAGTACTTC.